This T cell receptor (beta chain) was identified in a study of CD8 T cells in ankylosing spondylitis. Remarks on this clonotype: As yet, its antigen is unknown.

Whole-study results and caveats: Among TCR beta sequences, a motif of roughly 8 highly homologous variants appeared characteristic of ankylosing spondylitis blood. Before this, some motif variants had been reported in reactive arthritis synovial fluid and blood.

The authors made TCR beta libraries by quantitative 5'-RACE with molecular barcodes. TCRdb independently ran MiXCR on the 5' RACE reads; one entry per CDR3 protein. The sample consists of a few hundred thousand distinct CDR3 sequences, 20% of them appearing once. The source of this sequence is a male donor with ankylosing spondylitis or in good health (not recorded which). Input material: blood, either unsorted or a sorted T cell fraction (not recorded which).

In DNA form, the CDR3 reads TGCAGTGCCCCAGGGGCGCTAGCGGGGAGAACCTACAATGAGCAGTTCTTC. Translated: CSAPGALAGRTYNEQFF. This chain connects TRBV20-1 to TRBJ2-1; the match to TRBD2 covers 9 bases. The CDR3 is 17 residues long. Unmatched junction bases numbered 14, after V lost 6 bases and J lost 2 bases. Germline V lookup: CDR1 DFQATT, CDR2 SNEGSKA (reference sequence).